This T cell receptor (beta chain) was documented in a study of blood T cell repertoires in COVID-19. Study-wide context: COVID-19 samples from acute and convalescent phases originated in the United States, Italy and Spain.

Here immunoSEQ multiplex PCR was the method, and the copy in TCRdb shows in-frame clones only, minus some. Among more than 65,000 clones listed, 70% to 75% were seen once. The sequence derives from a woman aged 70 to 79 with acute or convalescent COVID-19. Material: peripheral blood.

The chain's CDR3 is CASSLYPQGVSTEAFF. The DNA for the CDR3 is TGTGCCAGTAGCCTCTACCCCCAGGGGGTAAGCACTGAAGCTTTCTTT. J is TRBJ1-1 and V is TRBV19, with 7 bases matching TRBD1. Germline loops: CDR1 LNHDA, CDR2 SQIVND (reference sequence). This CDR3 has 16 amino acids. V trimming: 6 bases; J trimming: 4 bases; junction bases outside the gene matches: 14. Drawing the rest from reference TRBV19 and TRBJ1-1, the complete variable domain is DGGITQSPKYLFRKEGQNVTLSCEQNLNHDAMYWYRQDPGQGLRLIYYSQIVNDFQKGDIAEGYSVSREKKESFPLTVTSAQKNPTAFYLCASSLYPQGVSTEAFFGQGTRLTVV.